The present TCR beta chain was sequenced within a study of blood T cells in healthy people across ages. The germline CDR1 and CDR2 sequences are MNHNS and SASEGT. Trimming took 4 bases from V and 8 from J, leaving 15 bases between them. The CDR3 has 14 residues. Then a second PCR, running roughly 7 to 11 cycles, was carried out with a sample-barcoded 5' primer and a J-beta primer mix. One entry per CDR3 protein results from TCRdb running MiXCR on the 5' RACE reads. The sample records about 280,000 distinct CDR3 sequences, 25% to 30% being singletons. Material for sequencing was blood. This chain uses TRBV6-1 with TRBJ1-5, with a possible D match to TRBD1 (5 bases). The clonotype originates from a woman aged 70-85 years in good health. CDR3 in amino acids: CASSGLGGVKPQHF. DNA for the CDR3: TGTGCCAGCAGTGGACTCGGGGGTGTCAAGCCCCAGCATTTT.